Below, 8 T cell receptor beta chains from the same sample are listed, as sequenced in a study of blood T cell repertoires in COVID-19. Assay used: immunoSEQ multiplex PCR; TCRdb lists only in-frame clones, some missing. The table includes about 37,000 clones, around 90% detected once. Sequencing was done on a sample of peripheral blood. The origin of the receptors is a woman aged 80 or older with acute or convalescent COVID-19.

This chain joins TRBV19 and TRBJ2-3; 12 nucleotides agree with TRBD2. Germline V gives CDR1 LNHDA, CDR2 SQIVND (reference sequence). CDR3 length: 18 amino acids. Trimming took 0 bases from V and 8 from J; bases not matched to a gene: 12. The CDR3 spells CASSIEFGASGGGATQYF. The CDR3 nucleotides read TGTGCCAGTAGTATAGAATTTGGTGCTAGCGGGGGGGGTGCTACGCAGTATTTT.

This clone showed up just once. The V call is TRBV6-5, the J call TRBJ1-5; 7 bases line up with TRBD1. Germline values: CDR1 MNHEY, CDR2 SVGAGI. The ends lost 6 bases at V and 6 bases at J; junction bases unmatched: 8. This CDR3 has 14 amino acids. The CDR3 nucleotides are TGTGCCAGCAGCAGAGACAGGGTGCCTCAGCCCCAGCATTTT. The encoded protein is CASSRDRVPQPQHF.

The chain uses TRBV6-2 or TRBV6-3 and TRBJ2-7, with D maybe TRBD1 (5 bases). The CDR3 has 13 amino acids. Deletions cut 6 bases from V and 2 bases from J, with 11 bases between. CDR1 and CDR2 (germline): MNHEY, SVGEGT. Here the CDR3 reads CASSQTGTYEQYF. For the CDR3, the DNA is TGTGCCAGCAGCCAAACAGGTACCTACGAGCAGTACTTC.

The chain carries TRBV25-1 and TRBJ1-1; D is unclear. V was trimmed by 2 bases and J by 5 bases, leaving 12 bases between them. The CDR3 length is 14 residues. Looked up from germline, CDR1 is MGHDK and CDR2 is SYGVNS. The CDR3 nucleotides read TGTGCCAGCAGTGAAGGAGGCGGTTGGACTGAAGCTTTCTTT. Translating it yields CASSEGGGWTEAFF.

A remark on this clone: A read error may produce the germline difference seen at one junction end. This chain links TRBV7-7 with TRBJ1-2, with unresolved D. This CDR3 contains 15 residues. The germline V gene has CDR1 SSHAT and CDR2 FNYEAQ (reference sequence). The chain's CDR3 is CASSSATGDNYGYTF. Written as DNA, the CDR3 is TGTGCTAGCAGCTCAGCGACGGGTGATAACTATGGCTACACCTTC.

V and J are TRBV9 and TRBJ1-2; maybe TRBD1 (6 bases). The CDR3 loop spans 13 amino acids. Germline CDR1 reads SGDLS; CDR2 reads YYNGEE. V lost 2 bases and J 4 bases, leaving 9 bases between the germline ends. CDR3 in amino acids: CASSVTGSYGYTF. The CDR3 DNA reads TGTGCCAGCAGCGTTACAGGGAGCTATGGCTACACCTTC.

The J gene is TRBJ2-2, the V gene TRBV2, with TRBD1 as a possible D gene (5 bases). CDR1 is SNHLY, CDR2 FYNNEI, per germline. The CDR3 has 15 residues. Trimming took 6 bases from V and 3 from J, leaving 14 bases between them. The CDR3 region has the DNA TGTGCCAGCAGGGCAGGGTGGCTGGACACCGGGGAGCTGTTTTTT. It translates to CASRAGWLDTGELFF.

The gene calls are TRBV10-3 and TRBJ2-3; 9 bases align to TRBD1. J lost 0 bases, V lost 6 bases, and 7 bases had no gene match. CDR3 size: 16 residues. Germline V gene lookup returns CDR1 ENHRY and CDR2 SYGVKD. CDR3 DNA: TGTGCCATCAGCCTGGCAGGGACAGGGAGCACAGATACGCAGTATTTT. This encodes CAISLAGTGSTDTQYF.